This TCR beta chain appears in the sequencing data of a study of neurological immune-mediated disorders. This CDR3 is built from 16 residues. The germline V gene has CDR1 DFQATT and CDR2 SNEGSKA (reference sequence). V was clipped by 0 bases and J by 2 bases; unmatched bases: 9. Time point: longitudinal time-point 2. This clonotype was counted many times. TCRdb reprocessed the 5' RACE reads via MiXCR and lists one record per CDR3 protein. The table has about 80,000 distinct CDR3 sequences, approximately 6% seen once; the top ten hold roughly 7.3%. This chain connects TRBV20-1 to TRBJ1-1, with TRBD1 matching over 7 bases. The sequencing input was PBMCs. This sequence was found in a woman aged 55-69 years with multiple sclerosis. CDR3 sequence reads: CSARDPRDSGNTEAFF. In DNA form, the CDR3 reads TGCAGTGCTAGAGATCCCCGGGACAGCGGAAACACTGAAGCTTTCTTT.